Each of the 28 T cell receptor beta chains below was sequenced from the same sample in a study of T cell clonotyping in hematopoietic cell transplantation. Clones were read by immunoSEQ multiplex PCR, and TCRdb kept only the in-frame ones, dropping some. The sample contains 13,000 to 15,000 clones, about 98% of which appear only once. This material consisted of peripheral blood mononuclear cells, taken 30 days after allogeneic stem cell transplant. The receptors originated from a female patient aged 50 to 60 who had an allogeneic stem cell transplant from an unrelated donor, so T cells may come from the graft donor. Some clones in this sample may be carry-over from other donors' samples.

This chain joins TRBV11-2 and TRBJ1-6, with D unresolved. CDR1 is SGHAT and CDR2 is FQNNGV in the germline V gene. This CDR3 comprises 13 residues. Trimming cost V 0 bases and J 7 bases, with 4 bases left between them. CDR3 DNA sequence: TGTGCCAGCAGCTTAGAAGGGAATTCACCCCTCCACTTT. It yields the protein CASSLEGNSPLHF.

This clone has only one observation. CDR3 nucleotide sequence: TGTGCCAGCAGCCATGACAGGGGAGATCAGCCCCAGCATTTT. This gives the protein CASSHDRGDQPQHF. The gene calls are TRBV11-2 and TRBJ1-5; 8 bases map to TRBD1. V gave up 5 bases and J gave up 5 bases; unmatched junction bases: 5. The CDR3 runs 14 residues. Germline V gene data show CDR1 as SGHAT and CDR2 as FQNNGV.

V is TRBV6-1 and J is TRBJ2-7; D is possibly TRBD2 (7 bases). Trimming shortened V by 3 bases and J by 12 bases, and 24 bases separated the two germline ends. The CDR3 loop spans 15 amino acids. Germline V CDR1 and CDR2: MNHNS, SASEGT. The CDR3 protein is CASSDSLDGGGLLYF. CDR3 in DNA: TGTGCCAGCAGTGACTCTCTTGATGGGGGGGGCCTTTTGTACTTC.

This clone was seen once. The CDR3 spells CASSLSGGDTEAFF. The CDR3 coding sequence is TGCGCCAGCAGCTTGTCCGGGGGGGACACTGAAGCTTTCTTT. J is TRBJ1-1 and V is TRBV5-1, with D tentatively TRBD1 (5 bases). This CDR3 is 14 amino acids long. The V end was cut by 1 base, the J end by 3 bases, with 10 bases between. Germline lookup yields CDR1 SGHRS and CDR2 YFSETQ.

V is TRBV6-6 and J is TRBJ2-5; TRBD1 matches at 10 bases. The trim removed 7 bases at V and 2 bases at J, leaving 10 bases unmatched. This CDR3 region has 16 residues. Germline values: CDR1 MNHNY, CDR2 SVGAGI (reference sequence). CDR3: CASMTGTGDHQETQYF. CDR3 nucleotide sequence: TGTGCCAGCATGACCGGGACAGGGGACCATCAAGAGACCCAGTACTTC.

V usage is TRBV4-2 and J usage is TRBJ1-3, with 8 bases aligning to TRBD1. The CDR3 contains 16 residues. Germline V CDR1 and CDR2: LGHNA, YNFKEQ. The V segment lost 3 bases and the J segment 4 bases; nucleotides outside the gene matches: 8. The CDR3 DNA follows: TGTGCCAGCAGCCACACGGACAGGGACGCAGGAAACACCATATATTTT. Translation: CASSHTDRDAGNTIYF.

V and J are TRBV25-1 and TRBJ1-1, with 9 bases matching TRBD1. With V trimmed by 4 bases and J by 1 base, 7 bases remained unmatched. From germline, CDR1 is MGHDK and CDR2 SYGVNS. The CDR3 extends over 16 amino acids. CDR3 nucleotide sequence: TGTGCCAGCAGTGTATTCGAGGGACAGGGGAACACTGAAGCTTTCTTT. Residues: CASSVFEGQGNTEAFF. The whole variable domain, remainder taken from reference TRBV25-1 and TRBJ1-1, is EADIYQTPRYLVIGTGKKITLECSQTMGHDKMYWYQQDPGMELHLIHYSYGVNSTEKGDLSSESTVSRIRTEHFPLTLESARPSHTSQYLCASSVFEGQGNTEAFFGQGTRLTVV.

V gene TRBV20-1 combines with J gene TRBJ1-1; 8 nucleotides align to TRBD1. Per the germline V gene, CDR1 is DFQATT and CDR2 is SNEGSKA (reference sequence). Trimming took 5 bases from V and 9 from J; bases not matched to a gene: 2. The CDR3 totals 10 residues. CDR3 in DNA: TGCAGTGCTTGGACAGGGAAAGCTTTCTTT. It specifies CSAWTGKAFF.

The rearrangement joins TRBV30 to TRBJ1-3; D unclear. The CDR3 runs 12 residues. V was trimmed by 0 bases and J by 4 bases, leaving 4 bases between them. Germline lookup yields CDR1 GTSNPN and CDR2 SVGIG (reference sequence). CDR3 region: CAWSVRGNTIYF. The CDR3 DNA reads as TGTGCCTGGAGTGTACGGGGAAACACCATATATTTT. The full variable domain, in which reference TRBV30 and TRBJ1-3 provide the parts outside the CDR3, is SQTIHQWPATLVQPVGSPLSLECTVEGTSNPNLYWYRQAAGRGLQLLFYSVGIGQISSEVPQNLSASRPQDRQFILSSKKLLLSDSGFYLCAWSVRGNTIYFGEGSWLTVV.

The CDR3 DNA reads as TGTGCCAGCAGTTACGCACAGGGGACCAGCAATCAGCCCCAGCATTTT. Translation gives CASSYAQGTSNQPQHF. The J gene is TRBJ1-5, the V gene TRBV6-6; 7 bases fit TRBD1. J lost 1 base, V lost 2 bases, and 5 bases had no gene match. CDR1 is MNHNY, CDR2 SVGAGI, per germline (reference sequence). This CDR3 is built from 16 residues.

V is TRBV7-8 and J is TRBJ2-7; a weak D match, TRBD1 (7 bases). V dropped 4 bases and J dropped 6 bases, with 19 bases sitting between them. CDR3 length: 15 residues. The V gene's germline CDR1 is SGHVS and CDR2 FQNEAQ. CDR3 coding DNA: TGTGCCAGCAGCTCCTCAGGGGGGTCTCTGCTCGAGCAGTACTTC. It yields the protein CASSSSGGSLLEQYF. The variable domain in full, completed from reference TRBV7-8 and TRBJ2-7, reads GAGVSQSPRYKVAKRGQDVALRCDPISGHVSLFWYQQALGQGPEFLTYFQNEAQLDKSGLPSDRFFAERPEGSVSTLKIQRTQQEDSAVYLCASSSSGGSLLEQYFGPGTRLTVT.

This CDR3 is CASSANTGTGNTIYF. CDR3 sequence (DNA): TGTGCCAGCAGCGCGAATACAGGCACTGGAAACACCATATATTTT. The chain is built from TRBV9 and TRBJ1-3, with D possibly being TRBD1 (5 bases). CDR1 and CDR2 from the germline V gene are SGDLS and YYNGEE. The CDR3 has 15 amino acids. Trimming took off 3 bases at V and 2 bases at J, with 12 bases between the two ends.

This chain joins TRBV5-4 and TRBJ1-6; the D gene is possibly TRBD1 (5 bases). V lost 3 bases and J lost 7, with 8 bases in between. Germline CDR1 and CDR2: SGHNT and YYREEE (reference sequence). CDR3 length: 13 amino acids. CDR3 coding DNA: TGTGCCAGCAGCTCAGGGTACAATTCACCCCTCCACTTT. Protein product: CASSSGYNSPLHF.

The chain is built from TRBV6-5 and TRBJ1-2, with unresolved D. In germline, CDR1 is MNHEY, CDR2 SVGAGI. V was clipped by 2 bases and J by 3 bases, with 10 bases between them. The CDR3 sequence is 14 residues long. CDR3 loop: CASSYHPEDYGYTF. The CDR3 coding sequence is TGTGCCAGCAGTTACCATCCCGAGGACTATGGCTACACCTTC.

The chain is built from TRBV19 and TRBJ1-1, with 10 bases matching TRBD1. Trimming took 4 bases from V and 5 from J; bases not matched to a gene: 4. From germline, CDR1 is LNHDA and CDR2 SQIVND (reference sequence). The CDR3 sequence is 14 residues long. CDR3 residues: CASSKDRGRTEAFF. CDR3 coding DNA: TGTGCCAGTAGTAAAGACAGGGGGCGGACTGAAGCTTTCTTT.

This chain joins TRBV5-1 and TRBJ1-3; TRBD1 matches 8 bases. The V gene's germline CDR1 is SGHRS and CDR2 YFSETQ. V shed 4 bases, J shed 4 bases, and the junction held 4 bases outside the gene matches. There are 14 residues in the CDR3. This chain's CDR3 is CASSVDRAGNTIYF. In DNA form, the CDR3 reads TGCGCCAGCAGCGTGGACAGGGCCGGAAACACCATATATTTT.

This clone has only a few counts. This chain links TRBV5-1 with TRBJ1-2; the match to TRBD1 covers 7 bases. Germline V CDR1 and CDR2: SGHRS, YFSETQ. V lost 5 bases and J lost 5; bases outside the gene matches: 6. The CDR3 runs 13 residues. The CDR3 DNA reads TGCGCCAGCAGTTATGGACAGGATTATGGCTACACCTTC. Residues: CASSYGQDYGYTF.

J is TRBJ2-3 and V is TRBV27, with D possibly being TRBD1 or TRBD2 (5 bases each). With 5 bases removed from V and 9 bases from J, the gap between germline ends came to 18 bases. Per the germline V gene, CDR1 is MNHEY and CDR2 is SMNVEV (reference sequence). This CDR3 is 14 amino acids long. The CDR3 sequence is CASSPGTATRTQYF. CDR3 in DNA: TGTGCCAGCAGTCCGGGGACCGCTACACGCACGCAGTATTTT.

This chain links TRBV6-4 with TRBJ2-3, with 7 bases matching TRBD1. CDR3 length: 15 amino acids. Germline-derived CDR1 and CDR2 are MRHNA and SNTAGT. V was clipped by 6 bases and J by 2 bases; unmatched bases: 8. In nucleotides, the CDR3 is TGTGCCAGCAGCCGGACAGGAGAGCACACAGATACGCAGTATTTT. This gives the protein CASSRTGEHTDTQYF.

CDR3: CASSPRGRVEGYTF. CDR3 nucleotides: TGTGCCAGTTCCCCCCGTGGTAGGGTTGAAGGCTACACCTTC. J is TRBJ1-2 and V is TRBV6-5; D not certain. Germline V gene sequence: CDR1 MNHEY, CDR2 SVGAGI. The CDR3 length is 14 residues. The V gene lost 9 bases and the J gene lost 8 bases, with 22 bases spanning the gap.

This sequence joins TRBV2 and TRBJ1-2, with 8 bases lining up with TRBD1. There are 14 residues in the CDR3. J gave up 4 bases and V 8 bases, and 9 bases lay outside the gene matches. Germline values: CDR1 SNHLY, CDR2 FYNNEI. For the CDR3, the DNA is TGTGCCAGCGACAGGGGTTTAGGGTTCTATGGCTACACCTTC. Encoded protein: CASDRGLGFYGYTF. Complete variable domain (other parts from reference TRBV2 and TRBJ1-2): EPEVTQTPSHQVTQMGQEVILRCVPISNHLYFYWYRQILGQKVEFLVSFYNNEISEKSEIFDDQFSVERPDGSNFTLKIRSTKLEDSAMYFCASDRGLGFYGYTFGSGTRLTVV.

The V gene is TRBV19, the J gene TRBJ2-5; no reliable D call. The CDR3 consists of 12 residues. Germline V gene data show CDR1 as LNHDA and CDR2 as SQIVND (reference sequence). V was shortened by 7 bases and J by 5 bases, with 11 bases between the two germline ends. The CDR3: CASISPTETQYF. CDR3 coding DNA: TGTGCCAGTATCTCCCCGACCGAGACCCAGTACTTC.

The V and J genes are TRBV4-2 and TRBJ2-7, with D unresolved. V gave up 2 bases and J gave up 1 base, with 12 bases separating them. The germline V gene has CDR1 LGHNA and CDR2 YNFKEQ. The CDR3 consists of 15 residues. CDR3 nucleotide sequence: TGTGCCAGCAGCCAATTGAGCTTACCGTCCTACGAGCAGTACTTC. Residues: CASSQLSLPSYEQYF.

This chain uses TRBV30 with TRBJ1-1; no clear D gene. V gave up 2 bases and J gave up 9 bases, with 7 bases separating them. From germline, CDR1 is GTSNPN and CDR2 SVGIG (reference sequence). CDR3 size: 10 residues. The CDR3 coding sequence is TGTGCCTGGAGTCGGGTTCAAGCTTTCTTT. Amino acid sequence: CAWSRVQAFF.

V is TRBV19 and J is TRBJ1-2; no reliable D call. Germline lookup yields CDR1 LNHDA and CDR2 SQIVND (reference sequence). CDR3 length: 12 amino acids. V gave up 10 bases and J gave up 4 bases, with 13 bases separating them. The CDR3 sequence is CATLGRFYGYTF. In nucleotides, the CDR3 is TGTGCCACCCTCGGACGTTTCTATGGCTACACCTTC. The variable domain in full, completed from reference TRBV19 and TRBJ1-2, reads DGGITQSPKYLFRKEGQNVTLSCEQNLNHDAMYWYRQDPGQGLRLIYYSQIVNDFQKGDIAEGYSVSREKKESFPLTVTSAQKNPTAFYLCATLGRFYGYTFGSGTRLTVV.

The V call is TRBV2, the J call TRBJ2-7, with 8 bases identical to TRBD2. There are 18 residues in the CDR3. The germline gives CDR1 SNHLY, CDR2 FYNNEI. J lost 0 bases, V lost 10 bases, and 20 bases had no gene match. CDR3 sequence reads: CANRREGLSGLRSYEQYF. As DNA, the CDR3 is TGTGCCAACCGCCGGGAGGGGCTCAGTGGCCTTCGCTCCTACGAGCAGTACTTC.

The rearrangement links TRBV5-6 to TRBJ1-5; D is ambiguous. The germline V gene encodes CDR1 SGHDT and CDR2 YYEEEE. The CDR3 is made up of 13 amino acids. V gave up 0 bases and J gave up 6 bases, with 7 bases separating them. CDR3 in DNA: TGTGCCAGCAGCTTGGCCTCTGGTCAGCCCCAGCATTTT. It translates to CASSLASGQPQHF.

The V call is TRBV2, the J call TRBJ1-1; 7 nucleotides agree with TRBD1. Trimming took 7 bases from V and 5 from J; bases not matched to a gene: 10. The CDR3 is 14 amino acids. Looked up from germline, CDR1 is SNHLY and CDR2 is FYNNEI. The CDR3 spells CASTVQGRGTEAFF. CDR3 nucleotides: TGTGCCAGCACTGTACAGGGGCGAGGAACTGAAGCTTTCTTT.